A single sample gave rise to the 2 T cell receptor beta chains below, sequenced in a study of lymphopenia after photon versus proton radiotherapy. The repertoire was sequenced with immunoSEQ multiplex PCR; TCRdb's copy has only in-frame clones and lacks some. The sample carries 39,000 or so clones, 80% to 95% recorded once. Sequencing used peripheral blood, obtained from a patient treated with photon-based radiotherapy. These receptors were collected from a man in his sixties with cholangiocarcinoma.

With regard to this clone: The same CDR3 is also encoded by other DNA sequences in this sample. In DNA, the CDR3 is TGTGCCAGCAGACCCGGACAGGGAAACACTGAAGCTTTCTTT. Amino acid sequence: CASRPGQGNTEAFF. This rearrangement joins TRBV28 to TRBJ1-1; TRBD1 agrees at 8 bases. Germline V lookup: CDR1 MDHEN, CDR2 SYDVKM. Trimming took 6 bases from V and 2 from J; bases not matched to a gene: 5. There are 14 residues in the CDR3.

This clone was picked up one time. The chain has TRBV9 and TRBJ1-6, with D tentatively TRBD1 (6 bases). The germline V gene encodes CDR1 SGDLS and CDR2 YYNGEE. The CDR3 length is 14 residues. Trimming pared 4 bases from V and 7 bases from J, leaving 12 bases between. CDR3 in amino acids: CASSSGRGNSPLHF. As DNA, the CDR3 is TGTGCCAGCAGCTCGGGGAGGGGGAATTCACCCCTCCACTTT.